Reported below is one T cell receptor (beta chain). These data are taken from a study of cytomegalovirus exposure and HLA in healthy donors. Study summary: Earlier, 180 million or so T cells were analyzed, and about 120 million unique TCR beta sequences were found among them.

Primers: 60 Vbeta forward and 13 Jbeta reverse. Authors' analysis steps: A later analysis tallied about 80 million unique TCR beta chains, some 12 million of them shared. Using immunoSEQ multiplex PCR, the repertoire was profiled, and TCRdb retains in-frame clones only, with some absent. The DNA was the basis for D and trimming; V, J and clone size are from that table. The profile shows 100,000 to 150,000 clones, 84% of them singletons. The CDR3 consists of 15 residues. Unmatched junction bases numbered 2, after V lost 5 bases and J lost 2 bases. CDR1 and CDR2 from the germline V gene are LNHDA and SQIVND (reference sequence).

The chain links TRBV19 to TRBJ2-6; 8 nucleotides align to TRBD1. This clonotype originated in a woman under 30 in good health and CMV-seropositive. Input material: PBMCs. CDR3 in DNA: TGTGCCAGTAGTCTACAGGGGGCTGGGGCCAACGTCCTGACTTTC. Its protein is CASSLQGAGANVLTF.